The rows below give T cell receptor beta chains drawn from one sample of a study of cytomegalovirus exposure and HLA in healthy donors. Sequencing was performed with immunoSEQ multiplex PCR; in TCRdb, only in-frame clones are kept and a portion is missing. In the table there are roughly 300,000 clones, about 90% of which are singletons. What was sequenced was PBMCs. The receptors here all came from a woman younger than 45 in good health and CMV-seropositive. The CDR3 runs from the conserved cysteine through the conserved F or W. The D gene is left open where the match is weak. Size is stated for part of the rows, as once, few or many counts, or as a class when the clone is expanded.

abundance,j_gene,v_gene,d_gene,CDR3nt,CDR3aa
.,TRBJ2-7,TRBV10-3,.,TGTGCCATCAGTGAGTCGCTGGGGGGAAAAGGATCCTACGAGCAGTACTTC,CAISESLGGKGSYEQYF
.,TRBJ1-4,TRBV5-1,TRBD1,TGCGCCAGCAGCTTATACGGGACAGCCGAAAAACTGTTTTTT,CASSLYGTAEKLFF
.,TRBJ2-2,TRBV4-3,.,TGCGCCAGCAGCCAAGAGTTCCAGAACACCGGGGAGCTGTTTTTT,CASSQEFQNTGELFF
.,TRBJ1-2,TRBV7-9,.,TGTGCCAGCAGCTTACAAAACCGACATATTAACTATGGCTACACCTTC,CASSLQNRHINYGYTF
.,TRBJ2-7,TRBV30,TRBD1,TGTGCCTGGGCGGGACAGGGCTACGAGCAGTACTTC,CAWAGQGYEQYF
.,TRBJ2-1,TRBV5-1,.,TGCGCCAGCAGCATCGGACTCCGAGACAATGAGCAGTTCTTC,CASSIGLRDNEQFF
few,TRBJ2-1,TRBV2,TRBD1,TGTGCCAGCAGTTCGAGGACAGGTACCGTCAATGAGCAGTTCTTC,CASSSRTGTVNEQFF
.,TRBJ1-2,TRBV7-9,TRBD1,TGTGCCAGCAGCCCCGAAAGGACAGGGGCCGAAGGCTACACCTTC,CASSPERTGAEGYTF
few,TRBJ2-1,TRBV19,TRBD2,TGTGCCAGTTCGACTAGCGGGGCCTACAATGAGCAGTTCTTC,CASSTSGAYNEQFF
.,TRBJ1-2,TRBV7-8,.,TGTGCCAGCAGCCCCGTGAGGGTCGCCTATGGCTACACCTTC,CASSPVRVAYGYTF
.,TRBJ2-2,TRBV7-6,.,TGTGCCAGTATTTCTTTCACCGGGGAGCTGTTTTTT,CASISFTGELFF